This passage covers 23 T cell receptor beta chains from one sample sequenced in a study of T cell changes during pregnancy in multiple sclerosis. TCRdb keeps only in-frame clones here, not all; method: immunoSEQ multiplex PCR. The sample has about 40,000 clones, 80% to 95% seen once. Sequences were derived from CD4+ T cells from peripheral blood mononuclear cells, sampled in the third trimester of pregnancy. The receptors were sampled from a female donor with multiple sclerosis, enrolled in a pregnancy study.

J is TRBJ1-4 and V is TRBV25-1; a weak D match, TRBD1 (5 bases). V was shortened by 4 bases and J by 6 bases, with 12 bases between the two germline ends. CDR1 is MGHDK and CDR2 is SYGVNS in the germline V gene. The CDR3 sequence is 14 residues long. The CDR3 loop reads CASSAAGGDEKLFF. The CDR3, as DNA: TGTGCCAGCAGTGCGGCGGGGGGTGATGAAAAACTGTTTTTT.

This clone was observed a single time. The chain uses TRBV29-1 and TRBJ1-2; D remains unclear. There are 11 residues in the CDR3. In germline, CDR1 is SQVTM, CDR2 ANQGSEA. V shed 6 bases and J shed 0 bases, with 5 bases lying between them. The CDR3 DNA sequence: TGCAGCGTGGGAGCTAACTATGGCTACACCTTC. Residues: CSVGANYGYTF. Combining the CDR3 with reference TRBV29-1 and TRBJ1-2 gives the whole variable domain SAVISQKPSRDICQRGTSLTIQCQVDSQVTMMFWYRQQPGQSLTLIATANQGSEATYESGFVIDKFPISRPNLTFSTLTVSNMSPEDSSIYLCSVGANYGYTFGSGTRLTVV.

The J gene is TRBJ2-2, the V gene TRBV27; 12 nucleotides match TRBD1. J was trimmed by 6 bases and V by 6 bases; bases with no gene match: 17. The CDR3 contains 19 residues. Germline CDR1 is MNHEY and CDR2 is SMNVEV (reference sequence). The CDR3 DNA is TGTGCCAGCAGCGACATCCGGGACAGGGGGCGCGGTGCTGCCGGGGAGCTGTTTTTT. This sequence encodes CASSDIRDRGRGAAGELFF.

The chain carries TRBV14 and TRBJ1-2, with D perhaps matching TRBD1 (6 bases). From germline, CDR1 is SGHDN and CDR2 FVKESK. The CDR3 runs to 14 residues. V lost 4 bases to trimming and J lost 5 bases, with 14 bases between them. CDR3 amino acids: CASSPRAGDYGYTF. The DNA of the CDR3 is TGTGCCAGCAGCCCTCGGGCAGGGGATTATGGCTACACCTTC.

CDR3 nucleotides: TGTGCCAGCAGCTTAGGCCTAGCGGGAGGTGAGACCCAGTACTTC. This codes for CASSLGLAGGETQYF. The chain uses TRBV7-6 and TRBJ2-5; 11 positions match TRBD2. The CDR3 is made up of 15 amino acids. Looked up from germline, CDR1 is SGHVS and CDR2 is FNYEAQ. The ends lost 1 base at V and 5 bases at J; junction bases unmatched: 3.

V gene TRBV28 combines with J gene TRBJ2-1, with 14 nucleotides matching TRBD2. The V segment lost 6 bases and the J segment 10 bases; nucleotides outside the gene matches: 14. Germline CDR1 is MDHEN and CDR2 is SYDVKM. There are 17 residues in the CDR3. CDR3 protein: CASRTLGTSGRLMEQFF. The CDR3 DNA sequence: TGTGCCAGCAGGACCCTAGGGACTAGCGGGAGACTGATGGAGCAGTTCTTC.

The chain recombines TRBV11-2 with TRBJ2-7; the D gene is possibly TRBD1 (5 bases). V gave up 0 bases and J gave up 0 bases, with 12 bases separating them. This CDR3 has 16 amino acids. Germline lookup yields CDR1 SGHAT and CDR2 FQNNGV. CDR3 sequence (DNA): TGTGCCAGCAGCTTAGATCCAAAGGGGCGCTCCTACGAGCAGTACTTC. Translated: CASSLDPKGRSYEQYF.

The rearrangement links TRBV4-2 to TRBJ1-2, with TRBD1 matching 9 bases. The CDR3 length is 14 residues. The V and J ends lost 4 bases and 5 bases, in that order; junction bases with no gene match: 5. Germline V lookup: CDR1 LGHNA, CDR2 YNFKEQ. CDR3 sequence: CASSPRDREYGYTF. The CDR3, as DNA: TGTGCCAGCAGCCCCCGGGACAGGGAGTATGGCTACACCTTC.

CDR3 sequence: CASRVASDRVHEQYF. DNA for the CDR3: TGTGCCAGCAGAGTTGCAAGCGACAGGGTCCACGAGCAGTACTTC. The chain recombines TRBV5-5 with TRBJ2-7, with 7 positions matching TRBD1. Germline values: CDR1 SGHKS, CDR2 YYEKEE (reference sequence). The length of the CDR3 is 15 residues. The ends lost 5 bases at V and 5 bases at J; junction bases unmatched: 13.

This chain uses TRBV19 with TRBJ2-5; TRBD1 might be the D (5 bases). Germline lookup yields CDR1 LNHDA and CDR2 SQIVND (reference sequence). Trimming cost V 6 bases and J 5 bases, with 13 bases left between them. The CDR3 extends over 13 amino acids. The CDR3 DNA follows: TGTGCCAGTAGCGTAGGGGTTTTGGAGACCCAGTACTTC. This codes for CASSVGVLETQYF. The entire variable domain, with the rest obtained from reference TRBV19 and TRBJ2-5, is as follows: DGGITQSPKYLFRKEGQNVTLSCEQNLNHDAMYWYRQDPGQGLRLIYYSQIVNDFQKGDIAEGYSVSREKKESFPLTVTSAQKNPTAFYLCASSVGVLETQYFGPGTRLLVL.

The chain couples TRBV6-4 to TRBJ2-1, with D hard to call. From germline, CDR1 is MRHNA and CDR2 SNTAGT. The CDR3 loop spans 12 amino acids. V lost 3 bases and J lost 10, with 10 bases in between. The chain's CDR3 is CASSETPGEQFF. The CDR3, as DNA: TGTGCCAGCAGTGAAACCCCAGGCGAGCAGTTCTTC.

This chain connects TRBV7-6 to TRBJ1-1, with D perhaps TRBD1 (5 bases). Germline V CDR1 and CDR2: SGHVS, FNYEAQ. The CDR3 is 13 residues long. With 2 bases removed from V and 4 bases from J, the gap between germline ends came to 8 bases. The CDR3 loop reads CASSLQGGTEAFF. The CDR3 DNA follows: TGTGCCAGCAGCTTACAGGGCGGCACTGAAGCTTTCTTT. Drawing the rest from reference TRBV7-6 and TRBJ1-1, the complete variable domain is GAGVSQSPRYKVTKRGQDVALRCDPISGHVSLYWYRQALGQGPEFLTYFNYEAQQDKSGLPNDRFSAERPEGSISTLTIQRTEQRDSAMYRCASSLQGGTEAFFGQGTRLTVV.

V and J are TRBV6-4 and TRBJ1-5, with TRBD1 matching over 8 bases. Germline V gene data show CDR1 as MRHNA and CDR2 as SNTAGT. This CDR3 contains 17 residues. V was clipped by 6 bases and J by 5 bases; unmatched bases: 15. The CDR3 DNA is TGTGCCAGCAGCTCATGTCAGGGTGGACAGGGTGATCAGCCCCAGCATTTT. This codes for CASSSCQGGQGDQPQHF.

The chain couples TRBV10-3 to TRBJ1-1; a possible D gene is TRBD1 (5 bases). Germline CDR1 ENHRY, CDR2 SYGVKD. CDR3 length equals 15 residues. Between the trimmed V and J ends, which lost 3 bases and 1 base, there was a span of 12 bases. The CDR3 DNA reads TGTGCCATCAGTGATGGAGGGGCCGCGAACACTGAAGCTTTCTTT. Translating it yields CAISDGGAANTEAFF.

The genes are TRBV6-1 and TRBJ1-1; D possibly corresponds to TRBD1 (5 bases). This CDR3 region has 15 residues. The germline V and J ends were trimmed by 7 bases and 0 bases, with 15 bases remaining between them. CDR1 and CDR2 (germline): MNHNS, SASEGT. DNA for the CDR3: TGTGCCAGCAACTCGGCCACAGGACTGAACACTGAAGCTTTCTTT. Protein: CASNSATGLNTEAFF.

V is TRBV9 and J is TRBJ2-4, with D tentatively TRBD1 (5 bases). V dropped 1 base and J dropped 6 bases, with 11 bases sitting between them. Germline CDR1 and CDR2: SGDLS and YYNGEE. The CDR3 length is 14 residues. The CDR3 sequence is CASSVQGRTNIQYF. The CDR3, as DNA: TGTGCCAGCAGCGTACAGGGTCGAACAAACATTCAGTACTTC.

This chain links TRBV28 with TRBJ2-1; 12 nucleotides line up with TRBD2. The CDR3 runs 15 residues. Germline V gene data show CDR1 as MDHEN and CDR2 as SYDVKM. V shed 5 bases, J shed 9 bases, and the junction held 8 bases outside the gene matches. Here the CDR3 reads CASSPETSGRGEQFF. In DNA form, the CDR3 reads TGTGCCAGCAGTCCAGAGACTAGCGGGAGAGGTGAGCAGTTCTTC.

The CDR3 reads CAISESFRTGHNQPQHF. The DNA for the CDR3 is TGTGCCATCAGTGAGTCGTTTAGGACAGGGCACAATCAGCCCCAGCATTTT. The chain uses TRBV10-3 and TRBJ1-5; 8 bases are a match to TRBD1. J gave up 3 bases and V 0 bases, and 7 bases lay outside the gene matches. CDR3 size: 17 residues. Germline V gives CDR1 ENHRY, CDR2 SYGVKD.

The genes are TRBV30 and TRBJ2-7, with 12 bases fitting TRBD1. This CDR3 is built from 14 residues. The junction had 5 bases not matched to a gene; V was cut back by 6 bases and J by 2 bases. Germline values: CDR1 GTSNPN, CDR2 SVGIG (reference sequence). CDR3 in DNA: TGTGCCTGTTCAGGGACAGGGGGCCCCTACGAGCAGTACTTC. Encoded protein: CACSGTGGPYEQYF.

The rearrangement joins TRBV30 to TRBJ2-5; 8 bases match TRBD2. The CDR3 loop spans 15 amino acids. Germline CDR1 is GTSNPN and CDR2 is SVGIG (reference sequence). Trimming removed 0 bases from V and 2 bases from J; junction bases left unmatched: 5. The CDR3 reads CAWSVALAEQETQYF. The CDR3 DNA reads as TGTGCCTGGAGTGTAGCACTAGCGGAACAAGAGACCCAGTACTTC.

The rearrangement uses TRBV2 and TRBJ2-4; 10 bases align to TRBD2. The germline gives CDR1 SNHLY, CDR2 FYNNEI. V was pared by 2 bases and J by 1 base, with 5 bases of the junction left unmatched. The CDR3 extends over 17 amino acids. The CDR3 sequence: CASSELAGDFAKNIQYF. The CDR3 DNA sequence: TGTGCCAGCAGTGAACTAGCGGGAGATTTTGCCAAAAACATTCAGTACTTC. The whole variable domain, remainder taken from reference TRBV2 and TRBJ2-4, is EPEVTQTPSHQVTQMGQEVILRCVPISNHLYFYWYRQILGQKVEFLVSFYNNEISEKSEIFDDQFSVERPDGSNFTLKIRSTKLEDSAMYFCASSELAGDFAKNIQYFGAGTRLSVL.

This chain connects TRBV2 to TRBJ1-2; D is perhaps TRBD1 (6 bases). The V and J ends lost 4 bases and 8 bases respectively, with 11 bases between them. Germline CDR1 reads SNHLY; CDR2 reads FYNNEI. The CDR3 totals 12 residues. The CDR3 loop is CASSGPGDGYTF. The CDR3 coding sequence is TGTGCCAGCAGTGGGCCAGGGGACGGCTACACCTTC.

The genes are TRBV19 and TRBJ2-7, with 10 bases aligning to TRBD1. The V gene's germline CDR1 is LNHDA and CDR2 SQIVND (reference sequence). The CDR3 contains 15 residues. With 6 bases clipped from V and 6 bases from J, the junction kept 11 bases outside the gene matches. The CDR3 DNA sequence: TGTGCCAGTAGGGGGCCGGGACAGGGGAATCGCGAGCAGTACTTC. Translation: CASRGPGQGNREQYF.